The entry that follows covers one T cell receptor beta chain sequence. Antigen unknown. These data belong to a study of monozygotic twins with inflammatory bowel disease. Broader study findings: A distinction between different T cell subtypes was not possible. IBD patients had lower TCRbeta diversity (inverse Simpson) than healthy co-twins. Relative to healthy twins, IBD patients had fewer clonotypes in common with others, a gap that was especially apparent with disease activity.

T cells were not sorted, and total RNA was isolated straight from whole blood. The CDR3 is made up of 14 amino acids. Germline V lookup: CDR1 ENHRY, CDR2 SYGVKD. TCRdb reprocessed the 5' RACE reads and reports one entry per CDR3 protein, with no DNA. The table gives approximately 45,000 distinct CDR3 sequences; the top ten clones make up roughly 4.8% of it. This chain links TRBV10-3 with TRBJ1-1; TCRdb outputs TRBD1, but without DNA this stays unchecked. Material for sequencing was blood. The receptor was isolated from a human donor with ulcerative colitis or Crohn's disease, or a healthy co-twin of an affected twin (not recorded which). Here the CDR3 reads CAISSDRENTEAFF.